The 21 T cell receptor beta chains below were found in one sample sequenced in a study of T-cell reconstitution after alpha-beta-depleted transplantation in children. Preparation of the TCRbeta library was carried out with unique molecular identifiers. TCRdb analysed the PCR reads with MiXCR anew, one entry per CDR3 protein. The table shows 200,000 or so distinct CDR3 sequences, with approximately 7% occurring only once. Sequencing used PBMCs, obtained before TCRalphabeta/CD19-depleted stem cell transplant. The receptors come from a boy aged 2 to 10 with acute lymphoblastic leukemia, due to receive a stem cell transplant.

This clonotype occurred many times. CDR3 sequence: CASTPRSGNTIYF. The CDR3 nucleotides read TGTGCCAGCACCCCACGGTCTGGAAACACCATATATTTT. The chain couples TRBV12-3 or TRBV12-4 to TRBJ1-3; D remains ambiguous. V was cut by 7 bases and J by 1 base, with 8 bases left in between. The CDR3 loop spans 13 amino acids.

This clonotype was counted ten times or more. The chain joins TRBV20-1 to TRBJ2-7; 7 bases line up with TRBD1. Losses at the gene ends were 4 bases for V and 2 bases for J; bases not matched to a gene: 5. This CDR3 is built from 13 residues. Germline loops: CDR1 DFQATT, CDR2 SNEGSKA (reference sequence). This chain's CDR3 is CSATGTDPYEQYF. DNA for the CDR3: TGCAGTGCTACCGGGACAGATCCCTACGAGCAGTACTTC.

The chain joins TRBV28 to TRBJ2-3; 11 bases fit TRBD2. V shed 5 bases and J 3 bases; nucleotides not matched to a gene: 7. The CDR3 consists of 16 residues. The germline CDR1 and CDR2 sequences are MDHEN and SYDVKM. As DNA, the CDR3 is TGTGCCAGCAGTCTGTCTAGCGGGGGGTTGACAGATACGCAGTATTTT. It is translated as CASSLSSGGLTDTQYF.

At least ten counts were recorded for this clonotype. J is TRBJ2-1 and V is TRBV10-2; possibly TRBD1 for D (5 bases). V was clipped by 4 bases and J by 0 bases, with 7 bases between them. CDR3 length: 14 residues. Germline V gene sequence: CDR1 WSHSY, CDR2 SAAADI. As DNA, the CDR3 is TGCGCCAGCAGTGGACAGCTCTCCTACAATGAGCAGTTCTTC. Its protein product is CASSGQLSYNEQFF.

This chain connects TRBV5-1 to TRBJ2-2; 11 bases align to TRBD1. From germline, CDR1 is SGHRS and CDR2 YFSETQ. The CDR3 runs to 15 residues. Losses at the gene ends were 7 bases for V and 8 bases for J; bases not matched to a gene: 10. CDR3 sequence reads: CASGTGTGGSGELFF. CDR3 DNA sequence: TGCGCCAGCGGCACCGGGACAGGGGGAAGTGGGGAGCTGTTTTTT.

At least ten counts were recorded for this clonotype. The chain has TRBV12-3 or TRBV12-4 and TRBJ2-3; 8 nucleotides line up with TRBD2. This CDR3 is built from 15 residues. Unmatched junction bases numbered 5, after V lost 2 bases and J lost 4 bases. In DNA form, the CDR3 reads TGTGCCAGCAGTTTACTGGCGGGAGGCCCAGATACGCAGTATTTT. It specifies CASSLLAGGPDTQYF.

The rearrangement uses TRBV12-3 or TRBV12-4 and TRBJ1-1; D possibly corresponds to TRBD1 (6 bases). Trimming stripped 5 bases from V and 1 base from J, with 14 bases between. The CDR3 loop spans 15 amino acids. CDR3 sequence (DNA): TGTGCCAGCAGTCTATCGACAGGCCAGAACACTGAAGCTTTCTTT. Amino acid sequence: CASSLSTGQNTEAFF.

This clonotype was observed many times. The chain has TRBV28 and TRBJ2-2; 9 bases align to TRBD1. The V gene end was trimmed by 8 bases and the J gene end by 6 bases; junction bases not matched to a gene: 4. The CDR3 is made up of 13 amino acids. CDR1 is MDHEN, CDR2 SYDVKM, per germline. The CDR3 DNA is TGTGCCAGCCGGGACAGGGAAGCCGGGGAGCTGTTTTTT. Amino acid sequence: CASRDREAGELFF.

This clonotype occurred many times. One end of the junction does not line up with germline, which may come from a read error. This chain links TRBV28 with TRBJ2-7, with TRBD1 matching over 7 bases. The CDR3 is 13 residues long. Germline CDR1 and CDR2: MDHEN and SYDVKM. The CDR3 region has the DNA TGTGCCAGCAGTTTAACTAGTCGTCCGCAGGGGGACTTC. Amino acid sequence: CASSLTSRPQGDF.

As for this clonotype: Being one base from a much bigger clone, this may be a read error. The gene calls are TRBV20-1 and TRBJ2-1; D might be TRBD1 or TRBD2, each matching 6 bases. The CDR3 spans 15 residues. Germline V gives CDR1 DFQATT, CDR2 SNEGSKA (reference sequence). V lost 5 bases and J 8 bases, leaving 22 bases between the germline ends. CDR3: CSAGGGRGDGYEQFF. The CDR3 nucleotides read TGCAGTGCTGGAGGGGGTCGAGGTGATGGGTATGAGCAGTTCTTC.

In this sample, this clonotype turned up a few times. This chain uses TRBV15 with TRBJ2-3, with no clear D. The CDR3 covers 13 residues. Germline lookup yields CDR1 LNHNV and CDR2 YYDKDF (reference sequence). Trimming pared 1 base from V and 6 bases from J, leaving 8 bases between. The CDR3 DNA follows: TGTGCCACCAGCAGAGTGCCGCGGGATACGCAGTATTTT. As protein: CATSRVPRDTQYF. The full variable domain, its missing parts supplied by reference TRBV15 and TRBJ2-3, is DAMVIQNPRYQVTQFGKPVTLSCSQTLNHNVMYWYQQKSSQAPKLLFHYYDKDFNNEADTPDNFQSRRPNTSFCFLDIRSPGLGDTAMYLCATSRVPRDTQYFGPGTRLTVL.

The sample holds a few counts of this clonotype. The chain carries TRBV12-3 or TRBV12-4 and TRBJ2-7; 9 bases match TRBD1. The CDR3 has 15 residues. V gave up 6 bases and J gave up 2 bases; unmatched junction bases: 8. The CDR3 is CASSRSGTGPYEQYF. In nucleotides, the CDR3 is TGTGCCAGCAGCCGATCCGGGACAGGGCCCTACGAGCAGTACTTC.

A word on this clonotype: This may be a read error: a much more frequent sequence differs by one nucleotide. This is likely a read error, given that the CDR3 carries no conserved phenylalanine or tryptophan at its end. No DNA is shown, since the ends of the CDR3 on it are uncertain; the CDR3 is the one TCRdb lists. This CDR3 reads CASSFYQLARNTGELFC. The rearrangement links TRBV12-1 to TRBJ2-2; TRBD2 is the table's D call, not checked against the DNA. TRBV12-1 is noted as a pseudogene. The CDR3 has 17 amino acids, counting both end residues.

This clonotype was seen at least ten times. One junction end does not reproduce the germline sequence, and a read error may be involved. The CDR3 protein is CASSGARLGGNF. The CDR3 bases are TGTGCCAGCAGCGGGGCCCGACTAGGGGGAAACTTC. V and J are TRBV6-2 or TRBV6-3 and TRBJ2-5; D might be TRBD1 or TRBD2, each matching 6 bases. Per the germline V gene, CDR1 is MNHEY and CDR2 is SVGEGT. The CDR3 loop spans 12 amino acids.

This clonotype was seen a few times. The V and J genes are TRBV12-3 or TRBV12-4 and TRBJ1-3, with 8 bases fitting TRBD1. With V trimmed by 0 bases and J by 3 bases, 4 bases remained unmatched. There are 16 residues in the CDR3. CDR3 in amino acids: CASSLASRGLGNTIYF. In nucleotides, the CDR3 is TGTGCCAGCAGTTTAGCGAGCAGGGGGCTTGGAAACACCATATATTTT.

By its share, this clonotype is medium-sized. The chain has TRBV12-3 or TRBV12-4 and TRBJ2-7; TRBD1 aligns across 10 bases. V trimming: 8 bases; J trimming: 5 bases; junction bases outside the gene matches: 9. The CDR3 length is 14 residues. CDR3 loop: CASGTRQGAHEQYF. CDR3 coding DNA: TGTGCCAGCGGAACCCGACAGGGGGCACACGAGCAGTACTTC.

This clonotype turned up a few times. V is TRBV14 and J is TRBJ1-3; D ambiguous. The germline V gene encodes CDR1 SGHDN and CDR2 FVKESK. The ends were cut back, 4 bases at V and 7 bases at J, with 11 bases in the middle. The CDR3 runs to 13 residues. CDR3 DNA sequence: TGTGCCAGCAGCCCCGGTTTCTCGAACACCATATATTTT. Its protein product is CASSPGFSNTIYF.

The V and J genes are TRBV7-2 and TRBJ1-5; D call uncertain. CDR1 is SGHTA, CDR2 FQGNSA, per germline. The CDR3 is made up of 15 amino acids. The V and J ends lost 1 base and 4 bases respectively, with 11 bases between them. DNA of the CDR3: TGTGCCAGCAGCTTAGATACAAGCCGAAATCAGCCCCAGCATTTT. Amino acid sequence: CASSLDTSRNQPQHF.

This chain joins TRBV3-1 and TRBJ2-1, with 7 bases fitting TRBD2. Germline-derived CDR1 and CDR2 are LGHDT and YNNKEL (reference sequence). This CDR3 has 15 residues. V dropped 4 bases and J dropped 6; count of bases not matched to a gene: 9. CDR3 nucleotides: TGTGCCAGCAGCCTCATCACCGGGGGGACCAATGAGCAGTTCTTC. Amino acid sequence: CASSLITGGTNEQFF.

This clonotype was recorded many times. The gene calls are TRBV5-1 and TRBJ2-2, with 8 nucleotides matching TRBD2. With 3 bases clipped from V and 1 base from J, the junction kept 2 bases outside the gene matches. CDR1 SGHRS and CDR2 YFSETQ come from the germline V gene. This CDR3 contains 15 residues. In DNA, the CDR3 is TGCGCCAGCAGCTATAGCGGGGAGAACACCGGGGAGCTGTTTTTT. Its protein product is CASSYSGENTGELFF.

This clonotype is labeled as medium-sized. The chain couples TRBV5-5 to TRBJ2-2; 9 nucleotides match TRBD1. CDR1 is SGHKS, CDR2 YYEKEE, per germline (reference sequence). The CDR3 is made up of 16 amino acids. With 4 bases clipped from V and 4 bases from J, the junction kept 8 bases outside the gene matches. Written as DNA, the CDR3 is TGTGCCAGCAGCGCAGGACAGGGGCAACGCACCGGGGAGCTGTTTTTT. Its protein product is CASSAGQGQRTGELFF.